This T cell receptor beta chain originates from a study of blood T cell repertoires in COVID-19. On the study more broadly: Sites in the United States, Italy and Spain provided acute and convalescent COVID-19 samples.

The method was immunoSEQ multiplex PCR; TCRdb's version includes in-frame clones alone and lacks a portion of them. Altogether roughly 200,000 clones are present, around 80% being singletons, with the ten largest covering 27%. CDR1 is SQVTM, CDR2 ANQGSEA, per germline. The V end was cut by 8 bases, the J end by 3 bases, with 16 bases between. The length of the CDR3 is 13 residues. This receptor was identified in a man aged 40-49 years with acute or convalescent COVID-19. The V and J genes are TRBV29-1 and TRBJ1-1; D gene unclear. The sequencing sample was made of peripheral blood. CDR3 sequence reads: CSIPYRSDTEAFF. The CDR3 bases are TGCAGCATCCCCTACCGTAGTGACACTGAAGCTTTCTTT.